One and the same sample provided the 24 T cell receptor beta chains below, sequenced in a study of blood T cell repertoires in COVID-19. The method was immunoSEQ multiplex PCR; TCRdb's version includes in-frame clones alone and lacks a portion of them. The sample has a few hundred thousand clones, 89% seen once. The sample comprised peripheral blood. These TCRs come from a woman in her twenties or thirties with COVID-19, enrolled during active disease.

The J gene is TRBJ2-7, the V gene TRBV28; the match to TRBD1 covers 11 bases. Germline assignment: CDR1 MDHEN and CDR2 SYDVKM. Losses at the gene ends were 5 bases for V and 3 bases for J; bases not matched to a gene: 6. This CDR3 spans 15 amino acids. The CDR3 region is CASSPGGTGGYEQYF. DNA of the CDR3: TGTGCCAGCAGTCCAGGGGGGACAGGGGGCTACGAGCAGTACTTC. Drawing the rest from reference TRBV28 and TRBJ2-7, the complete variable domain is DVKVTQSSRYLVKRTGEKVFLECVQDMDHENMFWYRQDPGLGLRLIYFSYDVKMKEKGDIPEGYSVSREKKERFSLILESASTNQTSMYLCASSPGGTGGYEQYFGPGTRLTVT.

The rearrangement links TRBV5-5 to TRBJ1-5, with a possible D match to TRBD1 (5 bases). V was pared by 4 bases and J by 12 bases, with 20 bases between. The CDR3 sequence is 14 residues long. Germline CDR1 and CDR2: SGHKS and YYEKEE (reference sequence). The CDR3 sequence: CASSRRAETVGQHF. CDR3 DNA sequence: TGTGCCAGCAGCCGAAGGGCAGAGACAGTAGGCCAGCATTTT.

The V gene is TRBV4-3, the J gene TRBJ1-6, with D possibly matching TRBD1 (6 bases). The CDR3 loop spans 14 amino acids. Germline V gene lookup returns CDR1 LGHNA and CDR2 YSLEER. The ends were cut back, 0 bases at V and 10 bases at J, with 10 bases in the middle. The CDR3 here is CASSQEKRGSPLHF. The CDR3 DNA reads as TGCGCCAGCAGCCAAGAAAAGAGGGGGTCACCCCTCCACTTT.

The genes are TRBV19 and TRBJ2-5; 8 positions agree with TRBD2. The CDR3 sequence is 12 residues long. Per germline, CDR1 LNHDA and CDR2 SQIVND (reference sequence). V lost 6 bases to trimming and J lost 7 bases; unmatched junction nucleotides: 4. CDR3 coding DNA: TGTGCCAGTAGCGGGGGGGCCCTGACCCAGTACTTC. Its translation is CASSGGALTQYF.

The rearrangement uses TRBV27 and TRBJ1-5; D unclear. The CDR3 consists of 17 residues. CDR1 and CDR2 (germline): MNHEY, SMNVEV (reference sequence). The V and J ends lost 1 base and 6 bases respectively, with 19 bases between them. CDR3: CASSLYGNSRVRQPQHF. Here the CDR3 DNA reads TGTGCCAGCAGTTTATACGGGAATAGCCGGGTTCGTCAGCCCCAGCATTTT.

J is TRBJ2-3 and V is TRBV5-1; 7 bases are a match to TRBD1. The CDR3 consists of 14 residues. The V segment lost 3 bases and the J segment 2 bases; nucleotides outside the gene matches: 3. The V gene's germline CDR1 is SGHRS and CDR2 YFSETQ. The DNA of the CDR3 is TGCGCCAGCAGCTGGGGGACAGACACAGATACGCAGTATTTT. Protein: CASSWGTDTDTQYF.

This clone was counted once. J is TRBJ1-2 and V is TRBV6-5, with D possibly matching TRBD1 (5 bases). Trimming cost V 0 bases and J 4 bases, with 9 bases left between them. Germline-derived CDR1 and CDR2 are MNHEY and SVGAGI. The CDR3 is made up of 14 amino acids. The chain's CDR3 is CASSYSQGVYGYTF. CDR3 nucleotides: TGTGCCAGCAGTTACTCCCAGGGTGTCTATGGCTACACCTTC.

This clone was observed a handful of times. The rearrangement uses TRBV12-5 and TRBJ2-1, with 7 nucleotides matching TRBD1. The germline V gene has CDR1 LGHNT and CDR2 FRNRAP. This CDR3 region has 14 residues. With V trimmed by 6 bases and J by 9 bases, 11 bases remained unmatched. The CDR3 sequence: CASGLATGASEQFF. CDR3 bases: TGTGCTAGTGGGCTGGCCACAGGGGCCAGTGAGCAGTTCTTC. Full variable domain (rest looked up from reference TRBV12-5 and TRBJ2-1): DARVTQTPRHKVTEMGQEVTMRCQPILGHNTVFWYRQTMMQGLELLAYFRNRAPLDDSGMPKDRFSAEMPDATLATLKIQPSEPRDSAVYFCASGLATGASEQFFGPGTRLTVL.

This clone was picked up one time. The chain links TRBV5-4 to TRBJ2-5; tentative D call: TRBD2 (5 bases). The CDR3 is 15 amino acids. V was trimmed by 1 base and J by 4 bases, leaving 14 bases between them. Looked up from germline, CDR1 is SGHNT and CDR2 is YYREEE (reference sequence). The CDR3: CASSLSEGAGETQYF. CDR3 bases: TGTGCCAGCAGCTTGTCAGAGGGAGCAGGAGAGACCCAGTACTTC.

The rearrangement links TRBV4-3 to TRBJ2-2; 7 bases line up with TRBD2. V shed 1 base, J shed 1 base, and the junction held 9 bases outside the gene matches. There are 18 residues in the CDR3. Germline V gives CDR1 LGHNA, CDR2 YSLEER. In nucleotides, the CDR3 is TGCGCCAGCAGCCAAGCCTGGACTTCGGGAGGGAACACCGGGGAGCTGTTTTTT. Amino acids: CASSQAWTSGGNTGELFF.

This chain joins TRBV28 and TRBJ1-1; 9 bases align to TRBD1. The CDR3 loop spans 17 amino acids. The trim removed 6 bases at V and 3 bases at J, leaving 14 bases unmatched. Germline CDR1 reads MDHEN; CDR2 reads SYDVKM. DNA for the CDR3: TGTGCCAGCAGCTATTTAACAGGGGGCGTTCAACACACTGAAGCTTTCTTT. Translation: CASSYLTGGVQHTEAFF.

This clone was counted a few times. The gene calls are TRBV5-1 and TRBJ2-2; 11 bases match TRBD2. The CDR3 contains 16 residues. V lost 3 bases, J lost 2 bases, and 3 bases stayed unmatched. CDR1 is SGHRS and CDR2 is YFSETQ in the germline V gene. CDR3 sequence reads: CASSWGTSGNTGELFF. In DNA, the CDR3 is TGCGCCAGCAGCTGGGGGACTAGCGGAAACACCGGGGAGCTGTTTTTT.

In nucleotides, the CDR3 is TGTGCCAGTAGTATACTTTCCCCCCTGGCAAGAAACAATGAGCAGTTCTTC. Protein sequence: CASSILSPLARNNEQFF. The chain is built from TRBV19 and TRBJ2-1, with unresolved D. The V end was cut by 2 bases, the J end by 5 bases, with 19 bases between. The CDR3 has 17 residues. In germline, CDR1 is LNHDA, CDR2 SQIVND (reference sequence).

The CDR3 here is CASSLAGLATDTQYF. In DNA, the CDR3 is TGCGCCAGCAGCTTGGCCGGGTTAGCCACAGATACGCAGTATTTT. This chain joins TRBV5-1 and TRBJ2-3; D is unresolved. Germline lookup yields CDR1 SGHRS and CDR2 YFSETQ. Trimming removed 0 bases at V and 2 bases at J, with 10 bases between. CDR3 length equals 15 residues. Using reference TRBV5-1 and TRBJ2-3 for the parts outside the CDR3, the full variable domain is KAGVTQTPRYLIKTRGQQVTLSCSPISGHRSVSWYQQTPGQGLQFLFEYFSETQRNKGNFPGRFSGRQFSNSRSEMNVSTLELGDSALYLCASSLAGLATDTQYFGPGTRLTVL.

The rearrangement links TRBV6-5 to TRBJ2-3, with TRBD2 as a possible D gene (6 bases). The V and J ends lost 8 bases and 4 bases respectively, with 16 bases between them. The CDR3 length is 14 residues. Germline assignment: CDR1 MNHEY and CDR2 SVGAGI. CDR3 residues: CASPDTGVSDTQYF. The DNA of the CDR3 is TGTGCCAGCCCCGATACGGGGGTCTCAGATACGCAGTATTTT.

V is TRBV12-5 and J is TRBJ1-5, with 8 bases that match TRBD1. Germline CDR1 is LGHNT and CDR2 is FRNRAP. Losses at the gene ends were 0 bases for V and 0 bases for J; bases not matched to a gene: 7. This CDR3 spans 18 amino acids. CDR3 protein: CASGLVVTGAYSNQPQHF. The CDR3 DNA follows: TGTGCTAGTGGTTTGGTGGTGACAGGGGCTTATAGCAATCAGCCCCAGCATTTT.

This chain connects TRBV4-2 to TRBJ2-7; 8 bases fit TRBD2. V lost 1 base and J lost 3; bases outside the gene matches: 8. The CDR3 runs 16 residues. The V gene's germline CDR1 is LGHNA and CDR2 YNFKEQ. In DNA form, the CDR3 reads TGTGCCAGCAGCCAAGTGTCTAGCGGGCACCTCTACGAGCAGTACTTC. This codes for CASSQVSSGHLYEQYF.

The chain carries TRBV28 and TRBJ1-4; TRBD1 might be the D (6 bases). Germline V lookup: CDR1 MDHEN, CDR2 SYDVKM. V was cut by 3 bases and J by 0 bases, with 14 bases left in between. The CDR3 sequence is 17 residues long. As DNA, the CDR3 is TGTGCCAGCAGTTTTCCACAGGGTCCGGCAACTAATGAAAAACTGTTTTTT. Its translation: CASSFPQGPATNEKLFF.

This clone has a single count. The V call is TRBV27, the J call TRBJ2-1, with TRBD2 matching 10 bases. V lost 5 bases to trimming and J lost 3 bases; unmatched junction nucleotides: 7. The CDR3 spans 16 residues. Looked up from germline, CDR1 is MNHEY and CDR2 is SMNVEV (reference sequence). The CDR3 reads CASSTPAGGRYNEQFF. In DNA form, the CDR3 reads TGTGCCAGCAGTACCCCAGCGGGAGGGCGCTACAATGAGCAGTTCTTC.

The V and J genes are TRBV5-1 and TRBJ2-1, with 11 positions matching TRBD2. The CDR3 consists of 18 residues. The germline V gene encodes CDR1 SGHRS and CDR2 YFSETQ. The V gene end was trimmed by 4 bases and the J gene end by 5 bases; junction bases not matched to a gene: 14. CDR3 nucleotide sequence: TGCGCCAGCAGCAACCGACTAGCGGGGATGGGGATGAACAATGAGCAGTTCTTC. Its translation is CASSNRLAGMGMNNEQFF. The whole variable domain, filled in from reference TRBV5-1 and TRBJ2-1, reads KAGVTQTPRYLIKTRGQQVTLSCSPISGHRSVSWYQQTPGQGLQFLFEYFSETQRNKGNFPGRFSGRQFSNSRSEMNVSTLELGDSALYLCASSNRLAGMGMNNEQFFGPGTRLTVL.

The chain carries TRBV3-1 (or the pseudogene TRBV3-2) and TRBJ1-5, with a weak D call TRBD1 (5 bases). Germline CDR1 is LGHDT and CDR2 is YNNKEL (reference sequence). Trimming took 2 bases from V and 4 from J, leaving 9 bases between them. The CDR3 contains 14 residues. Here the CDR3 reads CASSQQGGNQPQHF. The CDR3 DNA reads TGTGCCAGCAGCCAACAGGGTGGAAATCAGCCCCAGCATTTT.

The rearrangement links TRBV7-2 to TRBJ2-7, with no clear D. V lost 1 base and J lost 4, with 5 bases in between. This CDR3 region has 12 residues. Germline V gene lookup returns CDR1 SGHTA and CDR2 FQGNSA. The CDR3 bases are TGTGCCAGCAGCTTAGTCGTTTACGAGCAGTACTTC. Its translation is CASSLVVYEQYF. Supplemented by reference TRBV7-2 and TRBJ2-7, the full variable domain reads GAGVSQSPSNKVTEKGKDVELRCDPISGHTALYWYRQSLGQGLEFLIYFQGNSAPDKSGLPSDRFSAERTGGSVSTLTIQRTQQEDSAVYLCASSLVVYEQYFGPGTRLTVT.

V usage is TRBV5-1 and J usage is TRBJ2-5; TRBD2 is a possible D gene (5 bases). Trimming left V 3 bases short and J 1 base short, with 16 bases between. The germline CDR1 and CDR2 sequences are SGHRS and YFSETQ. CDR3 size: 16 residues. The CDR3 loop is CASSSTPTTSQETQYF. Here the CDR3 DNA reads TGCGCCAGCAGCTCTACACCAACAACTAGCCAAGAGACCCAGTACTTC.

The chain joins TRBV7-8 to TRBJ1-5, with a tentative D call TRBD1 (5 bases). The V end lost 2 bases, the J end lost 5 bases, and 16 bases lay between the germline ends. The germline V gene has CDR1 SGHVS and CDR2 FQNEAQ. The CDR3 sequence is 16 residues long. The CDR3 region has the DNA TGTGCCAGCAGCTTAACATTCACGCAGGGCTATCAGCCCCAGCATTTT. This translates into CASSLTFTQGYQPQHF.